These 5 T cell receptor beta chains were all obtained from the same sample, sequenced in a study of blood T cell repertoires in COVID-19. The table came from immunoSEQ multiplex PCR; TCRdb's copy has only in-frame clones and leaves some out. The data hold 350,000 to 400,000 clones, with approximately 86% observed a single time. Sequencing was performed on peripheral blood. The receptors originated from a woman aged 55 to 70 with COVID-19, enrolled during active disease.

This clone appeared once. The rearrangement uses TRBV27 and TRBJ2-7; D gene ambiguous. CDR3 size: 14 residues. Germline CDR1 MNHEY, CDR2 SMNVEV (reference sequence). V gave up 3 bases and J gave up 0 bases, with 9 bases separating them. The DNA of the CDR3 is TGTGCCAGCAGTTTTGGCGGTAGCTCCTACGAGCAGTACTTC. The encoded protein is CASSFGGSSYEQYF.

This chain connects TRBV5-6 to TRBJ1-5, with D perhaps matching TRBD1 (5 bases). The CDR3 covers 17 residues. V gave up 0 bases and J gave up 5 bases, with 18 bases separating them. CDR1 and CDR2 from the germline V gene are SGHDT and YYEEEE. The chain's CDR3 is CASSLASGGRADQPQHF. CDR3 DNA: TGTGCCAGCAGCTTGGCCTCCGGGGGGAGGGCCGATCAGCCCCAGCATTTT. Full variable domain (remainder filled in from reference TRBV5-6 and TRBJ1-5): DAGVTQSPTHLIKTRGQQVTLRCSPKSGHDTVSWYQQALGQGPQFIFQYYEEEERQRGNFPDRFSGHQFPNYSSELNVNALLLGDSALYLCASSLASGGRADQPQHFGDGTRLSIL.

This clone has a single count. The V and J genes are TRBV30 and TRBJ1-6; D gene ambiguous. The germline V gene encodes CDR1 GTSNPN and CDR2 SVGIG (reference sequence). Trimming took 1 base from V and 0 from J, leaving 4 bases between them. This CDR3 region has 14 residues. The CDR3 sequence: CAWSDSSYNSPLHF. CDR3 DNA sequence: TGTGCCTGGAGTGACAGCTCCTATAATTCACCCCTCCACTTT.

In its sample, this clone was seen once. V usage is TRBV7-2 and J usage is TRBJ2-3; a weak D match, TRBD2 (7 bases). From germline, CDR1 is SGHTA and CDR2 FQGNSA. CDR3 length: 15 residues. V lost 1 base and J lost 6, with 14 bases in between. The CDR3 DNA follows: TGTGCCAGCAGCTTAGTTGGGGGGGCCATTGATACGCAGTATTTT. Its translation: CASSLVGGAIDTQYF.

The genes are TRBV6-6 and TRBJ1-5, with TRBD1 matching 7 bases. Trimming took 0 bases from V and 7 from J; bases not matched to a gene: 9. Germline CDR1 and CDR2: MNHNY and SVGAGI (reference sequence). The CDR3 covers 16 residues. CDR3 coding DNA: TGTGCCAGCAGTTACTCGAGTCAGGGGGTTAGGCAGCCCCAGCATTTT. Translated, it gives CASSYSSQGVRQPQHF.